This T cell receptor beta chain was retrieved from a study of cytomegalovirus exposure and HLA in healthy donors (dated by TCRdb to 2016 to 2017). Looking at the study overall: According to an earlier analysis of 450 to 650 of the donors, some 180 million T cells yielded 95 million to 140 million unique TCR beta sequences and 250 to 350 Gb of sequence data. About 310 gigabases of sequencing data and tens of millions of unique TCR sequences were included in an early release covering 550 to 650 HLA-typed donors. The genetic ancestry cluster associated with self-reported Caucasian donors included roughly 84% of the 398 genotyped donors. The study was designed to test whether signatures of past pathogen exposure could be identified by cataloging public T cell receptors. The T cell repertoires of around 670 subjects were profiled by immunosequencing and related to cytomegalovirus serostatus. Along with the roughly 610-subject first cohort, a separate validation cohort of over 90 different subjects was used. To predict cytomegalovirus infection status, the study brought together high-throughput TCR immunosequencing, statistical association of individual TCRs with disease status, and machine learning. In a later analysis, previously published TCR beta repertoires from 600 to 850 donors were re-analyzed and high-resolution HLA genotyping was added so that TCR occurrence patterns could be studied. In the later analysis, no new phenotypic data were used to find candidate immune exposures; instead, reliance was placed on TCR beta sequences and their occurrence across donors. An earlier analysis of about 620 of the donors applied high-throughput TCR beta sequencing to assess whether each TCR beta V gene segment acted as functional or pseudogenic. Alongside the repertoire data, information on donor age, sex, ethnicity and CMV serostatus was compiled. A later genetic analysis took genome-wide SNP genotypes for about three fifths of the roughly 700 donors and used that subset as a discovery cohort. All discovery cohort repertoires had been generated using a single sequencing platform. HLA typing covered class I and class II loci at four-digit resolution. Typing coverage varied by locus: roughly 620-640 donors for A, B, C, DRB1 and DQB1; roughly 560 for DQA1; over 600 for DPA1; under 490 for DPB1. Because of strong linkage in the cohort, four to six DR-DQ haplotypes were treated as single units for association and clustering. Among over 350 genotyped donors of the cohort, an average of 235,054 unique TCR beta nucleotide sequences were sequenced per donor, roughly a sixth of them non-productive.

Overall study outcomes, separate from this receptor: A further reported finding was that TCR beta sequences accurately predicted the HLA-A and HLA-B alleles for most subjects in the first cohort. An earlier analysis of approximately 600 of the donors showed that most TCR beta V segments appeared in productive rearrangements either about 90% or about 30% of the time, which broadly matched IMGT annotations. A later analysis reported that several top co-occurrence clusters appeared linked to parvovirus B19, influenza, CMV and Epstein-Barr virus. Only TCR beta chains were sequenced in this cohort, and the absence of alpha or paired-chain data limited detectable features. Most CMV-associated TCR beta chains appeared to be HLA-restricted in a later analysis, and the HLA associations seemed to be driven largely by CMV exposure. The 87-base-pair reads could not distinguish some IMGT-functional V segments, including TRBV6-2 and TRBV6-3, so those segments were excluded. Because counts were too low, more than 15 rarely observed V segments, including chromosome 9 orphons, were excluded from the earlier analysis of several hundred of the donors. A later analysis found that HLA-associated TCR beta chains were more clonally expanded and had lower generation probabilities than equally common non-associated chains. Cytomegalovirus status was reported to be diagnosed by the classifier with high specificity and sensitivity in both the original and validation cohorts. HLA typing was unavailable for some donors at each locus, so association tests used only the typed subset. V-gene and J-gene trimming of TCR beta chains was associated with a missense DCLRE1C variant in a later genetic analysis, and the association was replicated in an independent cohort. While some public TCRs were present in many individuals, most TCR sequences turned up only very rarely across donors. Sequencing depth was assumed to be roughly uniform across donors in the presence/absence analyses, though that assumption may not hold. Assigning TCR associations to individual alleles was difficult when HLA alleles, especially DR and DQ, strongly co-occurred. A later analysis found that TCR association rates varied across HLA loci, with DRB1 alleles showing the most associated TCRs and HLA-C alleles the fewest. Immune exposure information for the cohort was limited to CMV serostatus. A total of around 150 TCR beta chains were listed by the study as associated with cytomegalovirus. Correlated functional status among segregating V segments might reflect linkage disequilibrium, but an unknown experimental factor could not be ruled out. At a false discovery rate of 0.05, a later analysis linked roughly 17,000 TCR beta sequences to specific HLA alleles. A cluster of highly shared sequence variants was judged likely to represent a technical artifact of the sequencing pipeline. A few of the identified cytomegalovirus-associated TCR beta chains were confirmed in vitro to be specific for cytomegalovirus antigens. A later genetic analysis reported fewer N-insertions in productive TCRs among donors in an Asian-associated ancestry cluster than the roughly 700-donor mean. The authors suggested that the approach could potentially be generalized to other disease states and immunological phenotypes.

Receptor amplification or capture employed the immunoSEQ multiplex PCR assay. For the multiplex PCR, a mixture combining 60 forward primers for TCR Vbeta segments and 13 reverse primers for TCR Jbeta segments was used. The CDR3 region of rearranged TCR beta genes was amplified from genomic DNA with a multiplex PCR assay. On the Illumina HiSeq System, the amplified TCR beta libraries were sequenced as 87-base-pair reads. Concerning the study's data processing: A later analysis tallied about 77 million unique TCR beta chains across the 666 repertoires, and around 10 million of those chains were shared by two or more donors. A nearest-neighbor algorithm error-corrected the raw reads and collapsed the reads into unique sequences, merging closely related sequences to remove PCR and sequencing errors. CDR3 sequences were aligned to IMGT reference sequences to assign V, D and J gene segments. For a sequence to be retained, a match of at least six nucleotides to both a V gene segment and a J gene segment was required. Rearrangements were called productive when the CDR3 lacked stop codons and stayed in frame with V and J; all others were non-productive. Following IMGT convention, CDR3 was defined as the stretch from the second conserved V-encoded cysteine to the conserved J-encoded phenylalanine. The earlier analysis of about 560 of the donors excluded any sequence lacking an unambiguous match to a single V gene segment. In an earlier analysis of 450 to 750 of the donors, a V segment was called functional when productive rearrangements were above 56.7%, and segregating when the standard deviation between donors exceeded 5%. A statistical classification framework was built to diagnose cytomegalovirus status from the catalog of TCR beta chain sequences. In a later analysis, TCR nucleotide sequences were compared against IMGT/GENE-DB human TR gene sequences so that V and J genes could be assigned. In a later analysis, CDR3 sequences and most-parsimonious VDJ recombination scenarios were assigned using the TCRdist pipeline. In a later analysis, each TCR beta chain was defined by its CDR3 amino acid sequence together with its V-gene family, and reads lacking a unique V-gene family were excluded. In a later analysis, approximately 640 highly shared, low-generation-probability nucleotide sequences were removed to address suspected cross-contamination and a sequencing artifact. In a later analysis, a clonal expansion index for each public chain was calculated from normalized within-repertoire ranks of inferred template counts. In a later analysis, generation probabilities were computed using a VDJ recombination model fitted to out-of-frame rearrangements, and the results were checked against IGoR. In a later analysis, TCR-TCR, TCR-HLA and TCR-CMV co-occurrence was scored with hypergeometric tests, and a repertoire-size bias correction was applied to TCR pairs. False discovery rates were estimated in a later analysis by permuting HLA or CMV assignments 20 times. In a later analysis, co-occurring TCRs were grouped using DBSCAN, and TCRdist sequence similarity was added for clustering within HLA-allele-positive subsets. Repertoires with fewer than 30,000 or more than 120,000 public chains, plus five repertoires with anomalous nucleotide sharing, were excluded from co-occurrence clustering. TCRdb re-hosts the immuneACCESS table, in-frame sequences only. Its copies lack some clones; in the studies checked, an unresolved V gene accounts for under half of them, and the cause for the rest is not known. The DNA gave D and trimming, while V, J and clone size come from that table. The sample contains 110,000 or so clones, 77% of them found a single time. The ten most abundant clones make up approximately 9.9% of the sample.

In total, approximately 690 healthy bone marrow donors made up the cohort. All cohort members were sampled while nominally healthy, although unrecorded immune exposures were likely present. The donor tested CMV seropositive, placing the donor among the 289 seropositive members of the cohort. A peripheral blood sample was collected from each donor, and TCR beta sequencing was performed on peripheral blood mononuclear cells. Genomic DNA was extracted from the blood cell samples with the Qiagen DNeasy Blood Extraction Kit. V is shortened by 1 base, J by 6 bases, and the region joining them spans 7 bases. The CDR3 spans 13 residues, from the cysteine through the phenylalanine. The only DNA kept is the CDR3, 39 bases in frame from the first base. Reading the germline V gene gives CDR1 SGHTA and CDR2 FQGNSA. Turning to this clone: It has no known antigen specificity. Base qualities are missing; no much larger clone stands one base away.

The rearrangement joined TRBV7-2 to TRBJ1-5; the D gene is perhaps TRBD1, from 5 matching bases. Sequencing was carried out using PBMCs. The sequence derives from a middle-aged man in good health and CMV-seropositive. The DNA sequence reads TGTGCCAGCAGCTTAGGGGGGGGTCAGCCCCAGCATTTT. Translated, it gives CASSLGGGQPQHF.